This is a list of T cell receptor beta chains from one sample in a study of CD8 T cells in Susac syndrome. Using its own MiXCR run on the immunoSEQ multiplex PCR reads, TCRdb lists one record per CDR3 protein. There are approximately 180,000 distinct CDR3 sequences in the sample; about 94% occur only once, and 0.099% lies in the top ten. Sequenced: CD4+ T cells from PBMCs. The source of these receptors is a human donor with Susac syndrome. The CDR3 runs from the conserved cysteine through the conserved F or W. The D gene is left open where the match is weak. Only part of the rows carry a size: once, few, many, or a class if the clone is expanded.

clone size | J gene | V gene | D gene | CDR3 DNA | CDR3 protein
NA | TRBJ1-1 | TRBV5-1 | TRBD1 | TGCGCCAGCACCCAGGGACAGGGCAACACTGAAGCTTTCTTT | CASTQGQGNTEAFF
NA | TRBJ2-1 | TRBV7-9 | NA | TGTGCCAGCAGCTTAGCTCAAGGAGGCTATGAGCAGTTCTTC | CASSLAQGGYEQFF
NA | TRBJ2-5 | TRBV29-1 | TRBD1 | TGCAGCGTGGGTCGGACAGGGGGAGAGACCCAGTACTTC | CSVGRTGGETQYF
NA | TRBJ2-5 | TRBV3-1 | NA | TGTGCCAGCAGTCTATTAGCGGTAAATCAAGAGACCCAGTACTTC | CASSLLAVNQETQYF
NA | TRBJ2-2 | TRBV7-9 | NA | TGTGCCAGCAGCTTACTTCCGAGCCCCACCGGGGAGCTGTTTTTT | CASSLLPSPTGELFF
NA | TRBJ2-7 | TRBV7-8 | NA | TGTGCCAGCAGCGCCACAGGGACCTACGAGCAGTACTTC | CASSATGTYEQYF
few | TRBJ1-1 | TRBV5-4 | NA | TGTGCCAGCAGCTTTGACAGTAACACTGAAGCTTTCTTT | CASSFDSNTEAFF
NA | TRBJ1-5 | TRBV23-1 | NA | TGCGCCAGCAGTCAAATTCCTATGATACAGGCCCTCAATCAGCCCCAGCATTTT | CASSQIPMIQALNQPQHF
NA | TRBJ1-1 | TRBV6-2/TRBV6-3 | NA | TGTGCCAGCAGTTACGGCAGGGGGAACACTGAAGCTTTCTTT | CASSYGRGNTEAFF
NA | TRBJ1-2 | TRBV29-1 | NA | TGCAGCGTGGCCAAGGAGTTTGGCTACACCTTC | CSVAKEFGYTF
once | TRBJ2-1 | TRBV2 | NA | TGTGCCAGCGGGGATATCCGCGCGTTCTTC | CASGDIRAFF
once | TRBJ2-2 | TRBV20-1 | NA | TGCAGTGCTAAGGGACCTACGTACACCGGGGAGCTGTTTTTT | CSAKGPTYTGELFF
NA | TRBJ2-2 | TRBV20-1 | NA | TGCAGTGCTAGGTCAGCGAACACCGGGGAGCTGTTTTTT | CSARSANTGELFF
NA | TRBJ1-1 | TRBV12-3/TRBV12-4 | NA | TGTGCCAGCAGTTTGGACATCGACATGGAGGCTTTCTTT | CASSLDIDMEAFF
NA | TRBJ2-6 | TRBV2 | NA | TGTGCCAGCAGTTTCCGGAGCTCTGGGGCCAACGTCCTGACTTTC | CASSFRSSGANVLTF
NA | TRBJ1-1 | TRBV12-3/TRBV12-4 | NA | TGTGCCAGCTTGGCGGTTGTAGGCCATGAAGCTTTCTTT | CASLAVVGHEAFF
NA | TRBJ2-1 | TRBV7-8 | TRBD1 | TGTGCCAGCAGCGGGGACAGGGGCTCCTACAATGAGCAGTTCTTC | CASSGDRGSYNEQFF
NA | TRBJ1-2 | TRBV6-2/TRBV6-3 | TRBD1 | TGTGCCAGCAGTTACTCAACAGGGGGCAGAAGCTATGGCTACACCTTC | CASSYSTGGRSYGYTF
NA | TRBJ1-1 | TRBV20-1 | NA | TGCAGTGCCCCAGCACAGCTTAACACTGAAGCTTTCTTT | CSAPAQLNTEAFF
NA | TRBJ1-1 | TRBV18 | NA | TGTGCCAGCTCACCGGGACAGAACACTGAAGCTTTCTTT | CASSPGQNTEAFF
NA | TRBJ1-2 | TRBV9 | NA | TGTGCCAGCAGCGTAGGCGACCGGGGTGTCGTTGGTGGCTACACCTTC | CASSVGDRGVVGGYTF
NA | TRBJ2-1 | TRBV4-3 | TRBD2 | TGCGCCAGCAGCCAAATAGCGGGAGCGGCGACTTTCTCCTACAATGAGCAGTTCTTC | CASSQIAGAATFSYNEQFF
NA | TRBJ2-1 | TRBV1 | NA | TGCACCAGCAGCCACCTAGCGGGAGATGAGGGGGTCGGGAATGAGCAGTTCTTC | CTSSHLAGDEGVGNEQFF
NA | TRBJ2-5 | TRBV20-1 | NA | TGCAGTGCTCCCCGGGGCAAAGAGACCCAGTACTTC | CSAPRGKETQYF
NA | TRBJ1-2 | TRBV19 | TRBD1 | TGTGCCAGTAGTATCGGCAACAGGGGGCACAATGGCTACACCTTC | CASSIGNRGHNGYTF
NA | TRBJ2-2 | TRBV15 | TRBD2 | TGTGCCACCAGCAGAGATCTAGCGGCGAACACCGGGGAGCTGTTTTTT | CATSRDLAANTGELFF
NA | TRBJ1-6 | TRBV6-5 | TRBD1 | TGTGCCAGCAGTTACTCGAGGGGGCTGGATAATTCACCCCTCCACTTT | CASSYSRGLDNSPLHF
NA | TRBJ2-3 | TRBV7-7 | NA | TGTGCCAGCAGCTTGCTTGGCGGTAGCACAGATACGCAGTATTTT | CASSLLGGSTDTQYF
once | TRBJ1-1 | TRBV18 | NA | TGTGCCAGCTCACCACGGCAGGGACCCGTTTTGGGGAACACTGAAGCTTTCTTT | CASSPRQGPVLGNTEAFF
once | TRBJ1-2 | TRBV30 | TRBD1 | TGTGCCCGGACCGCCAGGGACAGTAACTATGGCTACACCTTC | CARTARDSNYGYTF
NA | TRBJ2-1 | TRBV20-1 | NA | TGCAGTGCTAGAGCCCGCCGAGACTTCTACAATGAGCAGTTCTTC | CSARARRDFYNEQFF
few | TRBJ2-1 | TRBV30 | NA | TGTGCCTGGAGTTCCGCGTTTAGGAGCTCCTACAATGAGCAGTTCTTC | CAWSSAFRSSYNEQFF
NA | TRBJ1-1 | TRBV9 | NA | TGTGCCAGCAGCGCTGGGCGGGAGAACACTGAAGCTTTCTTT | CASSAGRENTEAFF
NA | TRBJ2-1 | TRBV15 | TRBD2 | TGTGCCACCAGCAGGGGCTTAGCGGGGGGGGAGGGTGAGCAGTTCTTC | CATSRGLAGGEGEQFF
NA | TRBJ1-2 | TRBV30 | NA | TGTGCCTGGAGTCAGGGGTATGGCTACACCTTC | CAWSQGYGYTF
NA | TRBJ1-1 | TRBV7-9 | NA | TGTGCCAGCAGCGTCGGACAGATGAACACTGAAGCTTTCTTT | CASSVGQMNTEAFF
once | TRBJ1-1 | TRBV30 | TRBD1 | TGTGCCTGGAGCGGACAGGGGTTCACTGAAGCTTTCTTT | CAWSGQGFTEAFF
NA | TRBJ2-1 | TRBV5-1 | TRBD2 | TGCGCCAGCAGCTACCGAGCGGGACTAGCGGGGCTCATGGGTGAGCAGTTCTTC | CASSYRAGLAGLMGEQFF
NA | TRBJ1-1 | TRBV12-3/TRBV12-4 | TRBD1 | TGTGCCAGCAGACTGGACAGGTTTGTGACTGAAGCTTTCTTT | CASRLDRFVTEAFF
NA | TRBJ1-1 | TRBV30 | NA | TGTGCCTGGAGTATACGGGGTAACACTGAAGCTTTCTTT | CAWSIRGNTEAFF
NA | TRBJ2-1 | TRBV6-5 | NA | TGTGCCAGCAGTTACCGTCCCCAGCCGGAGTTCTTC | CASSYRPQPEFF
NA | TRBJ2-3 | TRBV29-1 | TRBD2 | TGCAGCGTTGGCCAAACTAGCGCAACAGATACGCAGTATTTT | CSVGQTSATDTQYF
NA | TRBJ2-3 | TRBV5-1 | NA | TGCGCCAGCATAGGGGGGAATACAGATACGCAGTATTTT | CASIGGNTDTQYF
NA | TRBJ1-2 | TRBV7-9 | NA | TGTGCCAGCAGCGACGCTGGCAGGTACTATGGCTACACCTTC | CASSDAGRYYGYTF
NA | TRBJ2-1 | TRBV30 | NA | TGTGCCTGCCTGTTAGCCCCCTTGGGTAGTGAGCAGTTCTTC | CACLLAPLGSEQFF
NA | TRBJ2-3 | TRBV14 | TRBD2 | TGTGCCAGCAGCCGACTAGCGGGGGGGCAATTGAGGCCAGATACGCAGTATTTT | CASSRLAGGQLRPDTQYF
NA | TRBJ1-1 | TRBV4-2 | NA | TGTGCCAGCAGCCAAGGGACAGCGAACACTGAAGCTTTCTTT | CASSQGTANTEAFF
NA | TRBJ1-1 | TRBV6-5 | NA | TGTGCCAGCATTTCGGCAGGGGTTACTGAAGCTTTCTTT | CASISAGVTEAFF
NA | TRBJ1-4 | TRBV30 | NA | TGTGCCTGGAGCTCTATGGGCCTAACTAATGAAAAACTGTTTTTT | CAWSSMGLTNEKLFF
NA | TRBJ2-7 | TRBV5-1 | NA | TGCGCCAGCAGCCAGGACAACTCCTACGAGCAGTACTTC | CASSQDNSYEQYF
few | TRBJ1-1 | TRBV19 | NA | TGTGCCAGTAGTGCAGGGAGAACGAACACTGAAGCTTTCTTT | CASSAGRTNTEAFF
NA | TRBJ2-7 | TRBV21-1 | NA | TGTGCCAGCAGCAAACGGAGTTCCGGGACAGGGGACTACGAGCAGTACTTC | CASSKRSSGTGDYEQYF